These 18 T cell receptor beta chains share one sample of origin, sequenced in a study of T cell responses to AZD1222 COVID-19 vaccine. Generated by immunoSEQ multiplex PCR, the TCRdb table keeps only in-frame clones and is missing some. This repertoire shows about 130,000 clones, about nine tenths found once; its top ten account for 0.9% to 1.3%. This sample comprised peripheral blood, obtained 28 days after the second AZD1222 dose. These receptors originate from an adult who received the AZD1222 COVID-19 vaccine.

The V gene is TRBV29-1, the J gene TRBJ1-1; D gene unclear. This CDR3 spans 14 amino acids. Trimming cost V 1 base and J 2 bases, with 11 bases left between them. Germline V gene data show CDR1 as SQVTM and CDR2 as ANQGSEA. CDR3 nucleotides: TGCAGCGTTGAAGGGGCGGCTGGAAACACTGAAGCTTTCTTT. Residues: CSVEGAAGNTEAFF.

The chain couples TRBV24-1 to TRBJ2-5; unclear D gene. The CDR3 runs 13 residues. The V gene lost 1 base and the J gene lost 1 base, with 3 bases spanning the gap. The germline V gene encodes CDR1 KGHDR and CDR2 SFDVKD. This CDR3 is CATSDLSQETQYF. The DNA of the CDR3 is TGTGCCACCAGTGATTTATCCCAAGAGACCCAGTACTTC.

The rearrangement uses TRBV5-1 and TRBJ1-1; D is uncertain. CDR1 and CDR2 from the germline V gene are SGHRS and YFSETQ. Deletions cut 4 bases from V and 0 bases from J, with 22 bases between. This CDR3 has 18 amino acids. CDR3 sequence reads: CASSVGLGSMALNTEAFF. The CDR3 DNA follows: TGCGCCAGCAGCGTGGGATTGGGTTCAATGGCCTTGAACACTGAAGCTTTCTTT.

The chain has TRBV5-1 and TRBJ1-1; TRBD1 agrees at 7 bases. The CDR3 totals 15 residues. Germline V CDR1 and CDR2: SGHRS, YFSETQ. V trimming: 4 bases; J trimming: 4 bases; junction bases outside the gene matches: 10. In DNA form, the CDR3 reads TGCGCCAGCAGCAAAGAGGGGGCGGTGGGCACTGAAGCTTTCTTT. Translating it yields CASSKEGAVGTEAFF.

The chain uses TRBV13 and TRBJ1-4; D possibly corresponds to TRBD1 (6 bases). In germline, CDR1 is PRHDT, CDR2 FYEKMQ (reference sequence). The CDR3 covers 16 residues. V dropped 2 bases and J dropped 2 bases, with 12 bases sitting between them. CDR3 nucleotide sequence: TGTGCCAGCAGCTTAAAACAGGGCTCCACTAATGAAAAACTGTTTTTT. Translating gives CASSLKQGSTNEKLFF.

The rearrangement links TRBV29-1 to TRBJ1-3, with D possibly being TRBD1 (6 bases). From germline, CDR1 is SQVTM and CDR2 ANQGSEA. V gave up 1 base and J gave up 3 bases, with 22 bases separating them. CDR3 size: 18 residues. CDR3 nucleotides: TGCAGCGTTGAAGCCCCGGACAGAGGGGGATTTAGTGGAAACACCATATATTTT. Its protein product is CSVEAPDRGGFSGNTIYF. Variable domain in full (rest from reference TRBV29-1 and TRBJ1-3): SAVISQKPSRDICQRGTSLTIQCQVDSQVTMMFWYRQQPGQSLTLIATANQGSEATYESGFVIDKFPISRPNLTFSTLTVSNMSPEDSSIYLCSVEAPDRGGFSGNTIYFGEGSWLTVV.

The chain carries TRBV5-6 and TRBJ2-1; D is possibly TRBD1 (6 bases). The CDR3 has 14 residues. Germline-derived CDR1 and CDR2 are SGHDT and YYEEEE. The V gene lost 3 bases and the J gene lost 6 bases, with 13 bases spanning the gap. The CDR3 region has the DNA TGTGCCAGCAGCTGGGGGTTCAGGGGCAATGAGCAGTTCTTC. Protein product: CASSWGFRGNEQFF.

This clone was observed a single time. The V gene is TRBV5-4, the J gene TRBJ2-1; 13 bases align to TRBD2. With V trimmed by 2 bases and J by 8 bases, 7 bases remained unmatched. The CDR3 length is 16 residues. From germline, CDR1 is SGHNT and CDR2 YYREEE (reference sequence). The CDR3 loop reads CASSLQLAGGRDEQFF. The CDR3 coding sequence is TGTGCCAGCAGCTTACAACTAGCGGGAGGGAGGGATGAGCAGTTCTTC.

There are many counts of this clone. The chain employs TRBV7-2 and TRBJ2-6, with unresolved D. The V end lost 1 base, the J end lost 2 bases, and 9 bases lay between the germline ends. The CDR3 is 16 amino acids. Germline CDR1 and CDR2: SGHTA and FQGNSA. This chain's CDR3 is CASSLGPGAGANVLTF. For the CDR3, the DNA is TGTGCCAGCAGCTTAGGTCCTGGGGCTGGGGCCAACGTCCTGACTTTC. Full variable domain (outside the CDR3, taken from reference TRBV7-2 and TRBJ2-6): GAGVSQSPSNKVTEKGKDVELRCDPISGHTALYWYRQSLGQGLEFLIYFQGNSAPDKSGLPSDRFSAERTGGSVSTLTIQRTQQEDSAVYLCASSLGPGAGANVLTFGAGSRLTVL.

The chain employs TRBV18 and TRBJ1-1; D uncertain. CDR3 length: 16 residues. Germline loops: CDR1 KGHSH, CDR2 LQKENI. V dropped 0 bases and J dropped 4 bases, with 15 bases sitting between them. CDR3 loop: CASSPPGQTALTEAFF. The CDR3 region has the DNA TGTGCCAGCTCACCACCGGGTCAGACTGCCCTCACTGAAGCTTTCTTT.

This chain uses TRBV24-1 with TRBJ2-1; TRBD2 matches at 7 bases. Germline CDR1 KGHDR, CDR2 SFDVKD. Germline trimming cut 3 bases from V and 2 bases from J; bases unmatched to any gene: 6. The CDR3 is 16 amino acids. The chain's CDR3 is CATSDQLARTYNEQFF. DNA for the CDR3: TGTGCCACCAGTGATCAACTAGCGCGGACCTACAATGAGCAGTTCTTC.

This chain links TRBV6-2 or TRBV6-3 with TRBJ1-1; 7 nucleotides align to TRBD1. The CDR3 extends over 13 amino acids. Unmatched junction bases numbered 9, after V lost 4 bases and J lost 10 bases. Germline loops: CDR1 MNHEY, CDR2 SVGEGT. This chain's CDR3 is CASSFEQGRGAFF. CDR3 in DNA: TGTGCCAGCAGTTTCGAACAGGGGAGAGGAGCTTTCTTT.

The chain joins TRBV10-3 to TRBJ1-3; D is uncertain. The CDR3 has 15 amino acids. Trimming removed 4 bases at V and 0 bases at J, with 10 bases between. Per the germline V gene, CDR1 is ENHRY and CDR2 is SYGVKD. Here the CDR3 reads CAISAVTRSGNTIYF. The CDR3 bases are TGTGCCATCAGTGCTGTGACCCGCTCTGGAAACACCATATATTTT.

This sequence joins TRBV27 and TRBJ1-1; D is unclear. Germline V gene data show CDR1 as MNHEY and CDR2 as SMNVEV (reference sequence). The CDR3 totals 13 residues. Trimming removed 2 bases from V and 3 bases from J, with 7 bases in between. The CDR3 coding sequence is TGTGCCAGCAGTTTAGTTAGGGACACTGAAGCTTTCTTT. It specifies CASSLVRDTEAFF.

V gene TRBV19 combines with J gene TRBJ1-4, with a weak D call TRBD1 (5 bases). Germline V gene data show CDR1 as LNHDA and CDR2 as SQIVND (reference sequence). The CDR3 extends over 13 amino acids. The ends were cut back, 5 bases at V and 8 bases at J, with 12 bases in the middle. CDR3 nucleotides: TGTGCCAGTAGTCAGGGCGCACAGGAAAAACTGTTTTTT. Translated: CASSQGAQEKLFF.

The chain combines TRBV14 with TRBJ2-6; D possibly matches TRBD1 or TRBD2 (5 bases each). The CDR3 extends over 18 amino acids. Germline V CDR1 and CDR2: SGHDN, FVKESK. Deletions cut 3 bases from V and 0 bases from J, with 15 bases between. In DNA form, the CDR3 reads TGTGCCAGCAGCCACATGTGGGACGCTGTCTCTGGGGCCAACGTCCTGACTTTC. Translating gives CASSHMWDAVSGANVLTF.

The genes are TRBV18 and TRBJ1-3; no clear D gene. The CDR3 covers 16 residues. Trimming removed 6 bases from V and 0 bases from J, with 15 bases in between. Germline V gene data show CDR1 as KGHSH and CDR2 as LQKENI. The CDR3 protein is CASSHEADGSGNTIYF. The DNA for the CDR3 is TGTGCCAGCTCTCACGAAGCGGACGGCTCTGGAAACACCATATATTTT.

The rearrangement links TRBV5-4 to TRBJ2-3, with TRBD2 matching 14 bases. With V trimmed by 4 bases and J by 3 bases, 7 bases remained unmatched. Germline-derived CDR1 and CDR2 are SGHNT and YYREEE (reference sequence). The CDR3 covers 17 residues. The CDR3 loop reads CASSIGLAGGGTDTQYF. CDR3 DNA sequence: TGTGCCAGCAGCATCGGACTAGCGGGAGGAGGGACAGATACGCAGTATTTT.